At least ten counts were recorded for the clone carrying this TCR beta chain. Its antigen remains unknown. The source of the sample is a study of T cells after yellow fever vaccination. Points from the study as a whole: CD4 and CD8 compartments shared a small share of clonotypes, likely from convergent recombination. Most primary-vaccination clones reappeared after the booster (about 95% CD4, 88% CD8).

Researchers made TCR cDNA using 5'RACE template switching, and this step added a universal primer site and UMIs. TCRdb re-analysed the 5' RACE reads in MiXCR, keeping a single row per CDR3 protein. Of approximately 250,000 distinct CDR3 sequences in the sample, roughly 5.2% were seen once. Trimming left V 2 bases short and J 2 bases short, with 16 bases between. CDR3 length: 17 amino acids. Germline CDR1 MNHEY, CDR2 SVGEGT. This TCR derives from a man aged 18 to 35 who received the YFV17D yellow fever vaccine. This sequence joins TRBV6-2 or TRBV6-3 and TRBJ2-1; D unresolved. The sequencing used CD4+ T cells sorted from PBMCs, collected on the day of the yellow fever booster vaccination. DNA of the CDR3: TGTGCCAGCAGTTACCAAACCTCCTGGTTCACCTACAATGAGCAGTTCTTC. This codes for CASSYQTSWFTYNEQFF.